Presented here are 26 T cell receptor beta chains from one specimen sequenced in a study of blood T cell repertoires in COVID-19. TCRdb's table, derived via immunoSEQ multiplex PCR, lists solely in-frame clones and lacks some. The repertoire holds about 210,000 clones, roughly 80% seen once, with roughly 5.5% in the top ten. The sequenced sample consisted of peripheral blood. These receptor sequences come from a woman in her 70s with COVID-19, enrolled during active disease.

This clone was observed at least ten times. The V gene is TRBV4-3, the J gene TRBJ1-6; tentative D call: TRBD1 (6 bases). Deletions cut 0 bases from V and 0 bases from J, with 21 bases between. The CDR3 sequence is 21 residues long. Per the germline V gene, CDR1 is LGHNA and CDR2 is YSLEER. The CDR3 region has the DNA TGCGCCAGCAGCCAAGAATGGTCAGGGGCCTCGGAGAGCTCCTATAATTCACCCCTCCACTTT. Protein: CASSQEWSGASESSYNSPLHF.

In this sample, this clone turned up a few times. V usage is TRBV4-3 and J usage is TRBJ1-6, with 9 bases aligning to TRBD1. Per the germline V gene, CDR1 is LGHNA and CDR2 is YSLEER. V gave up 1 base and J gave up 7 bases; unmatched junction bases: 5. The CDR3 length is 16 residues. The CDR3 protein is CASSQVDRGTNSPLHF. The CDR3 nucleotides read TGCGCCAGCAGCCAAGTGGACAGGGGCACAAATTCACCCCTCCACTTT.

This sequence joins TRBV2 and TRBJ1-5, with a possible D match to TRBD1 (5 bases). V lost 4 bases and J 2 bases, leaving 12 bases between the germline ends. This CDR3 is built from 15 residues. CDR1 is SNHLY and CDR2 is FYNNEI in the germline V gene. The CDR3 sequence: CASSVSGMGNQPQHF. CDR3 in DNA: TGTGCCAGCAGTGTGTCAGGGATGGGCAATCAGCCCCAGCATTTT.

The rearrangement uses TRBV12-3 or TRBV12-4 and TRBJ2-5, with TRBD1 as a possible D gene (6 bases). The CDR3 covers 13 residues. V lost 5 bases to trimming and J lost 5 bases, with 12 bases between them. The CDR3 nucleotides read TGTGCCAGCAGTGGATCTAGGGGGGAGACCCAGTACTTC. It encodes CASSGSRGETQYF.

About this clone: Different DNA sequences within this sample yield the same CDR3. The CDR3 region is CASSLSEKLFF. CDR3 nucleotides: TGTGCCAGCAGCTTAAGCGAAAAACTGTTTTTT. J is TRBJ1-4 and V is TRBV11-2; D remains ambiguous. Germline V CDR1 and CDR2: SGHAT, FQNNGV. The CDR3 spans 11 residues. The ends were cut back, 2 bases at V and 8 bases at J, with 3 bases in the middle.

This chain uses TRBV20-1 with TRBJ2-7; D call uncertain. This CDR3 spans 11 amino acids. Trimming pared 5 bases from V and 9 bases from J, leaving 14 bases between. The germline V gene encodes CDR1 DFQATT and CDR2 SNEGSKA (reference sequence). CDR3: CSAPLRSRQYF. In nucleotides, the CDR3 is TGCAGTGCTCCACTACGGAGTCGGCAGTACTTC.

The genes are TRBV25-1 and TRBJ2-1, with 8 bases matching TRBD2. Looked up from germline, CDR1 is MGHDK and CDR2 is SYGVNS. V gave up 5 bases and J gave up 7 bases; unmatched junction bases: 13. This CDR3 is 16 amino acids long. CDR3 DNA: TGTGCCAGCAGTCCCCGGGGGGGAGGAGTGAGTAATGAGCAGTTCTTC. This sequence encodes CASSPRGGGVSNEQFF.

There are a few counts of this clone. The chain couples TRBV2 to TRBJ1-5, with 9 bases aligning to TRBD1. CDR3 length equals 16 residues. Germline lookup yields CDR1 SNHLY and CDR2 FYNNEI. The V gene end was trimmed by 5 bases and the J gene end by 3 bases; junction bases not matched to a gene: 8. This chain's CDR3 is CASSQQGTGNNQPQHF. DNA for the CDR3: TGTGCCAGCAGTCAGCAAGGGACAGGGAACAATCAGCCCCAGCATTTT. Full variable domain (missing parts from reference TRBV2 and TRBJ1-5): EPEVTQTPSHQVTQMGQEVILRCVPISNHLYFYWYRQILGQKVEFLVSFYNNEISEKSEIFDDQFSVERPDGSNFTLKIRSTKLEDSAMYFCASSQQGTGNNQPQHFGDGTRLSIL.

This clone was seen more than once but under ten times. This chain connects TRBV2 to TRBJ2-2; D is perhaps TRBD1 (6 bases). Germline CDR1 reads SNHLY; CDR2 reads FYNNEI. Trimming left V 7 bases short and J 4 bases short, with 13 bases between. The CDR3 sequence is 14 residues long. CDR3 bases: TGTGCCAGCATGGACAGTGAAGCCACCGGGGAGCTGTTTTTT. Translation: CASMDSEATGELFF.

The V call is TRBV5-6, the J call TRBJ2-5; 9 bases are a match to TRBD1. CDR3 length: 15 residues. After removal of 3 bases from V and 5 bases from J, the junction contained 8 bases not matched to a gene. CDR1 and CDR2 from the germline V gene are SGHDT and YYEEEE. In nucleotides, the CDR3 is TGTGCCAGCAGCTACGGGACAGGGCGGGCGGAGACCCAGTACTTC. It translates to CASSYGTGRAETQYF.

The chain is built from TRBV2 and TRBJ2-2, with TRBD2 matching over 7 bases. The J segment lost 5 bases and the V segment lost 2 bases, leaving 5 bases of the junction unmatched. CDR3 length: 15 residues. The V gene's germline CDR1 is SNHLY and CDR2 FYNNEI. The CDR3 sequence is CASSERELATGELFF. In nucleotides, the CDR3 is TGTGCCAGCAGTGAAAGGGAACTAGCGACCGGGGAGCTGTTTTTT.

This clone was recorded a few times. The chain combines TRBV3-1 (or the pseudogene TRBV3-2) with TRBJ2-7; 9 positions agree with TRBD1. The germline V gene has CDR1 LGHDT and CDR2 YNNKEL (reference sequence). The CDR3 totals 16 residues. With V trimmed by 1 base and J by 3 bases, 7 bases remained unmatched. The CDR3: CASSQAPGQGNYEQYF. CDR3 DNA: TGTGCCAGCAGCCAAGCCCCGGGACAGGGAAACTACGAGCAGTACTTC.

This chain connects TRBV20-1 to TRBJ2-7; 7 bases fit TRBD2. The CDR3 has 14 residues. Germline V CDR1 and CDR2: DFQATT, SNEGSKA (reference sequence). The V gene end was trimmed by 3 bases and the J gene end by 1 base; junction bases not matched to a gene: 6. The chain's CDR3 is CSASSLAESYEQYF. CDR3 nucleotide sequence: TGCAGTGCTAGTTCCCTAGCGGAATCCTACGAGCAGTACTTC.

The chain has TRBV29-1 and TRBJ1-2; 11 bases map to TRBD1. The CDR3 runs to 18 residues. Per the germline V gene, CDR1 is SQVTM and CDR2 is ANQGSEA. The V and J ends lost 3 bases and 4 bases, in that order; junction bases with no gene match: 16. CDR3: CSVDLPGQGATVTYGYTF. The CDR3 DNA reads as TGCAGCGTTGATCTACCCGGACAGGGGGCGACGGTTACCTATGGCTACACCTTC.

V and J are TRBV19 and TRBJ1-5; 9 bases map to TRBD1. In germline, CDR1 is LNHDA, CDR2 SQIVND (reference sequence). V lost 6 bases, J lost 2 bases, and 5 bases stayed unmatched. The CDR3 spans 15 residues. The CDR3 region is CASRPDRGGNQPQHF. Here the CDR3 DNA reads TGTGCCAGTAGACCGGACAGGGGAGGCAATCAGCCCCAGCATTTT.

The chain has TRBV2 and TRBJ2-7; D gene uncertain. The germline V gene encodes CDR1 SNHLY and CDR2 FYNNEI. The CDR3 is 10 residues long. V was cut by 5 bases and J by 4 bases, with 3 bases left in between. CDR3 nucleotide sequence: TGTGCCAGCAGTCAATACGAGCAGTACTTC. It translates to CASSQYEQYF.

V gene TRBV9 combines with J gene TRBJ1-2; 9 bases match TRBD1. The J segment lost 11 bases and the V segment lost 0 bases, leaving 11 bases of the junction unmatched. Germline V gene lookup returns CDR1 SGDLS and CDR2 YYNGEE. The CDR3 contains 15 residues. Written as DNA, the CDR3 is TGTGCCAGCAGCGTAGGTGTGAGGGACAGGGTAATTTACACCTTC. Its translation is CASSVGVRDRVIYTF.

This clone has more than one count but fewer than ten. Distinct nucleotide sequences in the sample also encode this CDR3. The V gene is TRBV29-1, the J gene TRBJ2-7; a possible D gene is TRBD1 (5 bases). The germline CDR1 and CDR2 sequences are SQVTM and ANQGSEA. The CDR3 sequence is 12 residues long. The germline V and J ends were trimmed by 4 bases and 3 bases, with 10 bases remaining between them. The CDR3 protein is CSVGQGDYEQYF. The CDR3 coding sequence is TGCAGCGTTGGGCAGGGTGACTACGAGCAGTACTTC.

This sequence joins TRBV7-2 and TRBJ1-2; TRBD1 matches 10 bases. V shed 4 bases and J 7 bases; nucleotides not matched to a gene: 6. Germline CDR1 and CDR2: SGHTA and FQGNSA. This CDR3 contains 14 residues. The CDR3 region has the DNA TGTGCCAGCAGCTCGACAGGGGGCAAGGGTGGCTACACCTTC. Translated, it gives CASSSTGGKGGYTF.

The rearrangement joins TRBV7-6 to TRBJ2-2, with 11 bases aligning to TRBD2. Germline CDR1 SGHVS, CDR2 FNYEAQ. V shed 5 bases, J shed 4 bases, and the junction held 9 bases outside the gene matches. The CDR3 runs to 17 residues. Here the CDR3 DNA reads TGTGCCAGCAGCCCATACCTTACTAGCGGGAGCACCGGGGAGCTGTTTTTT. This translates into CASSPYLTSGSTGELFF. Using reference TRBV7-6 and TRBJ2-2 for the parts outside the CDR3, the full variable domain is GAGVSQSPRYKVTKRGQDVALRCDPISGHVSLYWYRQALGQGPEFLTYFNYEAQQDKSGLPNDRFSAERPEGSISTLTIQRTEQRDSAMYRCASSPYLTSGSTGELFFGEGSRLTVL.

The J gene is TRBJ1-5, the V gene TRBV28, with D possibly matching TRBD1 (5 bases). This CDR3 contains 15 residues. V lost 5 bases, J lost 3 bases, and 14 bases lay in between. Germline lookup yields CDR1 MDHEN and CDR2 SYDVKM. As DNA, the CDR3 is TGTGCCAGCAGTCCGGGGGGGAACACCAATCAGCCCCAGCATTTT. This gives the protein CASSPGGNTNQPQHF.

This rearrangement joins TRBV13 to TRBJ1-2; 7 nucleotides agree with TRBD1. The V gene end was trimmed by 2 bases and the J gene end by 7 bases; junction bases not matched to a gene: 4. The germline V gene has CDR1 PRHDT and CDR2 FYEKMQ (reference sequence). The CDR3 consists of 13 residues. The CDR3 DNA reads as TGTGCCAGCAGCTTAATCCAGGGGGGTGGCTACACCTTC. Translation gives CASSLIQGGGYTF.

The table lists this clone with a count of one. The rearrangement joins TRBV6-5 to TRBJ2-7, with D uncertain. This CDR3 is built from 12 residues. The germline CDR1 and CDR2 sequences are MNHEY and SVGAGI. Trimming cost V 9 bases and J 2 bases, with 11 bases left between them. The CDR3 region has the DNA TGTGCCAGTAAAGACACAGCCTACGAGCAGTACTTC. Translated, it gives CASKDTAYEQYF.

The chain uses TRBV14 and TRBJ2-4; TRBD2 aligns across 13 bases. The V segment lost 3 bases and the J segment 6 bases; nucleotides outside the gene matches: 11. The CDR3 sequence is 18 residues long. In germline, CDR1 is SGHDN, CDR2 FVKESK. The CDR3 nucleotides are TGTGCCAGCAGCCAGTGGACTAGCGGGAGTTTGGGAAGAAACATTCAGTACTTC. Its translation is CASSQWTSGSLGRNIQYF.

The chain carries TRBV3-1 (or the pseudogene TRBV3-2) and TRBJ1-2; D is undetermined. Trimming stripped 4 bases from V and 6 bases from J, with 18 bases between. The CDR3 has 15 amino acids. Germline-derived CDR1 and CDR2 are LGHDT and YNNKEL (reference sequence). CDR3 DNA: TGTGCCAGCAGCCCCGGAGGAAAGGTCCCCAATGGCTACACCTTC. Protein: CASSPGGKVPNGYTF.

The chain employs TRBV19 and TRBJ2-3; 10 bases map to TRBD1. Germline trimming cut 5 bases from V and 4 bases from J; bases unmatched to any gene: 9. CDR1 LNHDA and CDR2 SQIVND come from the germline V gene (reference sequence). The CDR3 is 16 residues long. DNA for the CDR3: TGTGCCAGTAGTCCGATCGACAGGGGGCAAGCAGATACGCAGTATTTT. This encodes CASSPIDRGQADTQYF.